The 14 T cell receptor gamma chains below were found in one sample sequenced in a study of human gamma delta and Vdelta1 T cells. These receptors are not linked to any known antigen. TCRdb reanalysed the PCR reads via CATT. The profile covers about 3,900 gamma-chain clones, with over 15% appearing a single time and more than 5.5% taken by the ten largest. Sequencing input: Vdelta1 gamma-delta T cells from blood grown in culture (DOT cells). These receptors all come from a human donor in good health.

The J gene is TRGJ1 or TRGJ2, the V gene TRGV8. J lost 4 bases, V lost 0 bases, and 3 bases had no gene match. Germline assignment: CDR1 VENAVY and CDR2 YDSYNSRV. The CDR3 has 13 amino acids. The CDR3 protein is CATWDREYYKKLF. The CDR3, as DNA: TGTGCCACCTGGGATAGGGAATATTATAAGAAACTCTTT.

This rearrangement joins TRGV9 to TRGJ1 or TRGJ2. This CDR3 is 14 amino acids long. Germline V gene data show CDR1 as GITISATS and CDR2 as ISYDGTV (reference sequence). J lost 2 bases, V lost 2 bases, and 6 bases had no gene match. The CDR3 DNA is TGTGCCTTGTGGGAGGGCGAGGATTATTATAAGAAACTCTTT. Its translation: CALWEGEDYYKKLF.

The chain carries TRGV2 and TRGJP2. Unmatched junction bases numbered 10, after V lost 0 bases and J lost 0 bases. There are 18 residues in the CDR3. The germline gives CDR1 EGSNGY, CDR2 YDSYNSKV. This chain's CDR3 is CATWDGRLGYSSDWIKTF. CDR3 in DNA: TGTGCCACCTGGGACGGGCGCTTGGGGTATAGTAGTGATTGGATCAAGACGTTT.

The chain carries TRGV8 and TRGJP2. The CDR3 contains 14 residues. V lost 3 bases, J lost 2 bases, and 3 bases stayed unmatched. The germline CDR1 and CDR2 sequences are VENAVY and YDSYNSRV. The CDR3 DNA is TGTGCCACCTGGGATTGGAGTAGTGATTGGATCAAGACGTTT. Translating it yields CATWDWSSDWIKTF.

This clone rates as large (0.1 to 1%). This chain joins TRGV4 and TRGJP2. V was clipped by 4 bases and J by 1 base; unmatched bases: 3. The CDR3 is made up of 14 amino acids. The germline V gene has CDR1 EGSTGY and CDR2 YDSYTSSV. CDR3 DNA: TGTGCCACCTGGGAAATTAGTAGTGATTGGATCAAGACGTTT. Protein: CATWEISSDWIKTF.

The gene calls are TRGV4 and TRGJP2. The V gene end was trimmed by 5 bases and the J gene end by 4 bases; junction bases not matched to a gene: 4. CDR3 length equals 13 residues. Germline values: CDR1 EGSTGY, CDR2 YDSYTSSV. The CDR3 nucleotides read TGTGCCACCTGGGGACATAGTGATTGGATCAAGACGTTT. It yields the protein CATWGHSDWIKTF.

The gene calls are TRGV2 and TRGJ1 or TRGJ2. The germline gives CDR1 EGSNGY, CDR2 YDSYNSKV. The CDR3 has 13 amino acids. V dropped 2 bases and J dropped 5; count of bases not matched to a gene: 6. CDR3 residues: CATWDAQHYKKLF. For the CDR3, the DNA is TGTGCCACCTGGGACGCCCAACATTATAAGAAACTCTTT.

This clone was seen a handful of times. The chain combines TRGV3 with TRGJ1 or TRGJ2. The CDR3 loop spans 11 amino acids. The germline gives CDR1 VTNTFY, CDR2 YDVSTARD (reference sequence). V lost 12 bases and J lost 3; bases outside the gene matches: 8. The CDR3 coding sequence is TGTGCCCTCCAATCTTATTATAAGAAACTCTTT. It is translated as CALQSYYKKLF.

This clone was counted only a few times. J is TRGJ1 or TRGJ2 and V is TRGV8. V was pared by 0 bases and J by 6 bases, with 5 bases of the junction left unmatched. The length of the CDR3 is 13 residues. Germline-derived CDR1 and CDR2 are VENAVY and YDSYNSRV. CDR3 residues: CATWDRPSYKKLF. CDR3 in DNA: TGTGCCACCTGGGATAGGCCTAGTTATAAGAAACTCTTT.

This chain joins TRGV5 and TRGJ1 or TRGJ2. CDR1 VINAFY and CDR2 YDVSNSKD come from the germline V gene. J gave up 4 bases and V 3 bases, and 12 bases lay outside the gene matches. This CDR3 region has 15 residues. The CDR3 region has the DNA TGTGCCACCTGGGACGGGAGAGGCGTATATTATAAGAAACTCTTT. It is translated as CATWDGRGVYYKKLF.

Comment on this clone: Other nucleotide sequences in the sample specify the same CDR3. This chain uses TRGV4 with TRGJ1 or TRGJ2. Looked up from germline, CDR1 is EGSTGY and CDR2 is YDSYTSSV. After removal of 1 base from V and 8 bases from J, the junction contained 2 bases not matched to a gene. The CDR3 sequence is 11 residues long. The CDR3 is CATWDGHKKLF. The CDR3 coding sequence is TGTGCCACCTGGGATGGACATAAGAAACTCTTT.

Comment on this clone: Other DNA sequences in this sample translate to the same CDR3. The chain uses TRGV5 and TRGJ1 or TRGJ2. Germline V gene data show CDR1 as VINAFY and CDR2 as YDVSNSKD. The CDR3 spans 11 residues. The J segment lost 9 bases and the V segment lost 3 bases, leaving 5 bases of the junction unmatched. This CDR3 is CATWDRFKKLF. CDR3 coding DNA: TGTGCCACCTGGGACCGCTTTAAGAAACTCTTT.

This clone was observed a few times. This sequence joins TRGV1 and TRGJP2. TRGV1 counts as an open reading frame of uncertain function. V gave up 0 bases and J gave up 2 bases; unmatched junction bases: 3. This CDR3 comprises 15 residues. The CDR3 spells CATWDRPSSDWIKTF. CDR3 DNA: TGTGCCACCTGGGACAGGCCAAGTAGTGATTGGATCAAGACGTTT.

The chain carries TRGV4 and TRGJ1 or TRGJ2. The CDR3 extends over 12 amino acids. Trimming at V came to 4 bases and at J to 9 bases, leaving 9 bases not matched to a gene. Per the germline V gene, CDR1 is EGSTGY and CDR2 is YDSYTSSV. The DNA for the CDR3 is TGTGCCACCTGGGAGGAGGGAGCTAAGAAACTCTTT. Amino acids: CATWEEGAKKLF.